The 15 T cell receptor beta chains in this list originate from one sample, sequenced in a study of T cells in Graves' hyperthyroidism and ophthalmopathy. It was RNA transcripts that yielded the amplified TCR beta CDR3 regions. TCR CDR3 underwent first-round RT-PCR with the HTBI primer set. TCRdb independently ran MiXCR on the multiplex PCR reads; one entry per CDR3 protein. The table has about 250,000 distinct CDR3 sequences, almost 25% seen once. Sequenced: blood. These TCRs come from a woman between 40 and 50 years old with Graves' ophthalmopathy.

At least ten counts were recorded for this clonotype. The V call is TRBV6-2 or TRBV6-3, the J call TRBJ1-5; D ambiguous. V was clipped by 3 bases and J by 6 bases, with 9 bases between them. The length of the CDR3 is 13 residues. CDR1 and CDR2 from the germline V gene are MNHEY and SVGEGT. The CDR3 sequence is CASSYGVVQPQHF. DNA for the CDR3: TGTGCCAGCAGTTATGGTGTTGTTCAGCCCCAGCATTTT.

The J gene is TRBJ1-1, the V gene TRBV12-3 or TRBV12-4; D is ambiguous. V lost 3 bases and J 7 bases, leaving 9 bases between the germline ends. This CDR3 spans 12 amino acids. CDR3 DNA: TGTGCCAGCAGTTTGGGGTTGCATGAAGCTTTCTTT. Translation gives CASSLGLHEAFF.

This clonotype was seen many times. Relative to the germline gene, one junction end is altered; a read error may explain this. The chain couples TRBV12-3 or TRBV12-4 to TRBJ1-1; no clear D. The CDR3 extends over 13 amino acids. The CDR3 DNA reads TGTGCCAGCAGTTTAAAAGGAAACACTGAAGCTTCCTTT. Residues: CASSLKGNTEASF.

This clonotype appeared many times. The chain has TRBV11-2 and TRBJ2-7; D is unclear. Germline V CDR1 and CDR2: SGHAT, FQNNGV. CDR3 length: 14 amino acids. V lost 6 bases, J lost 1 base, and 13 bases lay in between. The CDR3 spells CASRGSGPSYEQYF. The CDR3 DNA follows: TGTGCCAGCAGGGGATCCGGGCCATCCTACGAGCAGTACTTC. Looking up the rest from reference TRBV11-2 and TRBJ2-7 gives the full variable domain: EAGVAQSPRYKIIEKRQSVAFWCNPISGHATLYWYQQILGQGPKLLIQFQNNGVVDDSQLPKDRFSAERLKGVDSTLKIQPAKLEDSAVYLCASRGSGPSYEQYFGPGTRLTVT.

This clonotype has a count of ten or more. A clone one base away is much larger, so this may be a read error. The chain is built from TRBV7-2 and TRBJ2-2; D unclear. There are 13 residues in the CDR3. CDR1 is SGHTA and CDR2 is FQGNSA in the germline V gene. The ends were cut back, 1 base at V and 3 bases at J, with 3 bases in the middle. This CDR3 reads CASSLDYTGELFF. Here the CDR3 DNA reads TGTGCCAGCAGCTTAGATTACACCGGGGAGCTGTTTTTT.

V and J are TRBV7-2 and TRBJ2-7; D possibly uses TRBD1 or TRBD2 (6 bases each). The V end lost 5 bases, the J end lost 4 bases, and 12 bases lay between the germline ends. This CDR3 has 13 amino acids. Germline CDR1 reads SGHTA; CDR2 reads FQGNSA. The CDR3 DNA reads TGTGCCAGCAGCCGCCCGGGGGCATACGAGCAGTACTTC. This sequence encodes CASSRPGAYEQYF.

Many counts were recorded for this clonotype. This rearrangement joins TRBV14 to TRBJ1-1, with TRBD1 as a possible D gene (6 bases). The CDR3 runs 15 residues. Looked up from germline, CDR1 is SGHDN and CDR2 is FVKESK. The germline V and J ends were trimmed by 1 base and 1 base, with 10 bases remaining between them. For the CDR3, the DNA is TGTGCCAGCAGCCAAGGTGGGACAACGAACACTGAAGCTTTCTTT. It codes for CASSQGGTTNTEAFF.

Concerning this clonotype: Germline and junction disagree at one end, which may indicate a read error. This chain joins TRBV5-1 and TRBJ2-5; no definite D call. Per germline, CDR1 SGHRS and CDR2 YFSETQ. The CDR3 runs to 14 residues. CDR3 loop: CASSLDSTQETLYF. In DNA, the CDR3 is TGCGCCAGCAGCTTGGACAGTACCCAAGAGACCCTGTACTTC.

The chain combines TRBV9 with TRBJ2-7; 9 nucleotides line up with TRBD2. V shed 5 bases, J shed 5 bases, and the junction held 8 bases outside the gene matches. CDR3 length equals 14 residues. The V gene's germline CDR1 is SGDLS and CDR2 YYNGEE. The DNA for the CDR3 is TGTGCCAGCAGTCCAGCCCCTAGCGGGGACGAGCAGTACTTC. This translates into CASSPAPSGDEQYF.

This clonotype was found many times. The chain carries TRBV2 and TRBJ2-7; D unresolved. CDR1 is SNHLY and CDR2 is FYNNEI in the germline V gene. The ends were cut back, 7 bases at V and 0 bases at J, with 10 bases in the middle. CDR3 length: 13 amino acids. DNA for the CDR3: TGTGCCAGCAACAGCCCCAGCTCCTACGAGCAGTACTTC. Its translation: CASNSPSSYEQYF.

This clonotype was picked up many times. V gene TRBV20-1 combines with J gene TRBJ2-7, with D unclear. Germline V gene data show CDR1 as DFQATT and CDR2 as SNEGSKA (reference sequence). The CDR3 loop spans 12 amino acids. V gave up 3 bases and J gave up 3 bases, with 9 bases separating them. CDR3 DNA sequence: TGCAGTGCTAGCCCTCCCCTCTACGAGCAGTACTTC. Amino acid sequence: CSASPPLYEQYF.

This clonotype was seen repeatedly, ten times or more. This chain links TRBV2 with TRBJ1-2, with D unresolved. Germline assignment: CDR1 SNHLY and CDR2 FYNNEI. Trimming left V 6 bases short and J 7 bases short, with 18 bases between. This CDR3 has 14 amino acids. The DNA of the CDR3 is TGTGCCAGCAGCCCAGACCGGGTAGTCCCTGGCTACACCTTC. It encodes CASSPDRVVPGYTF. The full variable domain, with the rest looked up from reference TRBV2 and TRBJ1-2, is EPEVTQTPSHQVTQMGQEVILRCVPISNHLYFYWYRQILGQKVEFLVSFYNNEISEKSEIFDDQFSVERPDGSNFTLKIRSTKLEDSAMYFCASSPDRVVPGYTFGSGTRLTVV.

This clonotype has a count of ten or more. V usage is TRBV28 and J usage is TRBJ1-1; the D is unclear. With 4 bases removed from V and 1 base from J, the gap between germline ends came to 10 bases. Germline V gene data show CDR1 as MDHEN and CDR2 as SYDVKM. This CDR3 comprises 14 residues. CDR3 residues: CASSSVRENTEAFF. CDR3 in DNA: TGTGCCAGCAGTTCCGTGCGGGAGAACACTGAAGCTTTCTTT.

This clonotype has at least ten counts. V usage is TRBV28 and J usage is TRBJ2-2; unclear D gene. The V gene lost 0 bases and the J gene lost 5 bases, with 1 base spanning the gap. Germline V lookup: CDR1 MDHEN, CDR2 SYDVKM. The CDR3 spans 12 residues. CDR3 in amino acids: CASSLWTGELFF. The DNA for the CDR3 is TGTGCCAGCAGTTTATGGACCGGGGAGCTGTTTTTT.

The V call is TRBV13, the J call TRBJ2-5, with a weak D call TRBD1 (6 bases). Between the trimmed V and J ends, which lost 4 bases and 5 bases, there was a span of 14 bases. Germline assignment: CDR1 PRHDT and CDR2 FYEKMQ (reference sequence). The CDR3 runs 14 residues. CDR3 in DNA: TGTGCCAGCAGCTCGACAGGAGGTTGGGAGACCCAGTACTTC. Protein product: CASSSTGGWETQYF.